Presented here are 25 T cell receptor beta chains from one specimen sequenced in a study of response to subunit inactivated influenza vaccine. TCRdb re-called the RT-PCR reads through MiXCR, storing one row per CDR3 protein. The repertoire holds under 950,000 distinct CDR3 sequences, with 21% as singletons. Sequenced material: PBMCs from blood, taken about 5 days after vaccination. Receptor source: a man in his fifties who received an inactivated influenza vaccine.

V usage is TRBV7-8 and J usage is TRBJ2-7; 7 nucleotides align to TRBD1. Unmatched junction bases numbered 7, after V lost 5 bases and J lost 3 bases. The CDR3 runs 14 residues. The germline gives CDR1 SGHVS, CDR2 FQNEAQ. CDR3 nucleotides: TGTGCCAGCAGCGATCCGGGACAGTTCTACGAGCAGTACTTC. This codes for CASSDPGQFYEQYF.

This chain connects TRBV20-1 to TRBJ1-1, with D unclear. Trimming shortened V by 0 bases and J by 7 bases, and 6 bases separated the two germline ends. In germline, CDR1 is DFQATT, CDR2 SNEGSKA (reference sequence). The CDR3 is made up of 11 amino acids. The CDR3 is CSARDRNEAFF. Written as DNA, the CDR3 is TGCAGTGCTAGAGATCGGAATGAAGCTTTCTTT.

The rearrangement links TRBV6-5 to TRBJ2-5; TRBD2 matches 7 bases. The germline V gene encodes CDR1 MNHEY and CDR2 SVGAGI. The ends lost 4 bases at V and 1 base at J; junction bases unmatched: 6. The CDR3 runs 15 residues. The CDR3 nucleotides read TGTGCCAGCAGTTCCTTCCGACTAGCCCAAGAGACCCAGTACTTC. Translation: CASSSFRLAQETQYF.

This clonotype was observed at least ten times. The chain joins TRBV29-1 to TRBJ1-1; D is uncertain. CDR1 and CDR2 from the germline V gene are SQVTM and ANQGSEA. This CDR3 is 12 amino acids long. V was pared by 0 bases and J by 2 bases, with 4 bases between. The CDR3, as DNA: TGCAGCGTTGAAGACGGTAACACTGAAGCTTTCTTT. Encoded protein: CSVEDGNTEAFF.

In this sample, this clonotype turned up many times. This chain joins TRBV28 and TRBJ1-2, with D hard to call. The CDR3 has 14 residues. The germline V gene has CDR1 MDHEN and CDR2 SYDVKM. V was shortened by 3 bases and J by 4 bases, with 12 bases between the two germline ends. CDR3 coding DNA: TGTGCCAGCAGTTTCCAGAGCTTTGCCTATGGCTACACCTTC. Amino acids: CASSFQSFAYGYTF.

The sample holds many counts of this clonotype. This chain uses TRBV20-1 with TRBJ2-4; TRBD1 agrees at 7 bases. The J segment lost 5 bases and the V segment lost 5 bases, leaving 9 bases of the junction unmatched. The CDR3 is made up of 14 amino acids. The germline V gene encodes CDR1 DFQATT and CDR2 SNEGSKA (reference sequence). In nucleotides, the CDR3 is TGCAGTGCTCCAAAGGGGGCAGGGGAAAACATTCAGTACTTC. This gives the protein CSAPKGAGENIQYF.

The chain carries TRBV6-1 and TRBJ2-1; D tentatively fits TRBD1 or TRBD2 (6 bases each). V lost 5 bases and J 0 bases, leaving 11 bases between the germline ends. CDR1 and CDR2 (germline): MNHNS, SASEGT. The CDR3 runs to 15 residues. The CDR3 sequence: CASSRGTSSYNEQFF. CDR3 in DNA: TGTGCCAGCAGTAGGGGGACTTCCTCCTACAATGAGCAGTTCTTC.

The V gene is TRBV20-1, the J gene TRBJ2-5, with D unclear. CDR3 length: 11 residues. V shed 5 bases and J shed 0 bases, with 4 bases lying between them. CDR1 is DFQATT, CDR2 SNEGSKA, per germline (reference sequence). As DNA, the CDR3 is TGCAGTGCTCAGTACCAAGAGACCCAGTACTTC. This gives the protein CSAQYQETQYF.

The chain has TRBV6-1 and TRBJ2-2; a possible D gene is TRBD1 (6 bases). This CDR3 is built from 14 residues. CDR1 and CDR2 (germline): MNHNS, SASEGT. Deletions cut 6 bases from V and 5 bases from J, with 13 bases between. The CDR3 DNA sequence: TGTGCCAGCAGGACGATCAGGGGAACCGGGGAGCTGTTTTTT. This gives the protein CASRTIRGTGELFF.

V usage is TRBV6-5 and J usage is TRBJ2-1; TRBD1 matches at 10 bases. Germline trimming cut 2 bases from V and 3 bases from J; bases unmatched to any gene: 7. Per germline, CDR1 MNHEY and CDR2 SVGAGI. The CDR3 extends over 17 amino acids. The CDR3: CASSYTGTGDFYNEQFF. DNA for the CDR3: TGTGCCAGCAGTTACACCGGGACAGGGGACTTCTACAATGAGCAGTTCTTC.

This clonotype occurred many times. V and J are TRBV9 and TRBJ2-1; D uncertain. This CDR3 is 15 amino acids long. Germline CDR1 reads SGDLS; CDR2 reads YYNGEE. V was pared by 4 bases and J by 1 base, with 12 bases between. The CDR3 bases are TGTGCCAGCAGCCCCACCGGGTCTTCCTACAATGAGCAGTTCTTC. It translates to CASSPTGSSYNEQFF.

The chain carries TRBV7-9 and TRBJ2-3; 9 positions agree with TRBD2. The ends lost 5 bases at V and 2 bases at J; junction bases unmatched: 8. Germline CDR1 SEHNR, CDR2 FQNEAQ (reference sequence). The CDR3 sequence is 16 residues long. The CDR3 nucleotides are TGTGCCAGCAGCGATAGACTAGCGGCCAACACAGATACGCAGTATTTT. It yields the protein CASSDRLAANTDTQYF.

Only a few counts were recorded for this clonotype. The V call is TRBV7-2, the J call TRBJ1-2; D gene ambiguous. Germline CDR1 SGHTA, CDR2 FQGNSA. V was trimmed by 4 bases and J by 4 bases, leaving 16 bases between them. CDR3 length: 15 residues. CDR3 sequence reads: CASSSGRVFGYGYTF. As DNA, the CDR3 is TGTGCCAGCAGCTCGGGGAGAGTCTTCGGCTATGGCTACACCTTC.

CDR3 protein: CATSDGPKQNYNEQFF. The CDR3, as DNA: TGTGCCACCAGTGATGGTCCGAAACAGAACTACAATGAGCAGTTCTTC. The rearrangement uses TRBV24-1 and TRBJ2-1; D gene unclear. Per the germline V gene, CDR1 is KGHDR and CDR2 is SFDVKD. This CDR3 is built from 16 residues. The V end lost 3 bases, the J end lost 3 bases, and 14 bases lay between the germline ends.

V and J are TRBV12-3 or TRBV12-4 and TRBJ2-7; a weak D match, TRBD1 (5 bases). CDR3 length: 12 amino acids. The V end lost 8 bases, the J end lost 5 bases, and 13 bases lay between the germline ends. The chain's CDR3 is CASGARSDEQYF. CDR3 DNA sequence: TGTGCCAGCGGGGCTCGCTCGGACGAGCAGTACTTC.

This clonotype was seen a handful of times. J is TRBJ1-2 and V is TRBV6-4, with TRBD1 identical over 7 bases. Trimming cost V 3 bases and J 4 bases; bases outside gene matches: 8. The germline gives CDR1 MRHNA, CDR2 SNTAGT. The CDR3 is made up of 15 amino acids. The CDR3: CASSESPGTAYGYTF. CDR3 nucleotide sequence: TGTGCCAGCAGTGAATCTCCCGGGACAGCCTATGGCTACACCTTC.

J is TRBJ1-3 and V is TRBV10-2; tentative D call: TRBD1 (5 bases). V was cut by 6 bases and J by 4 bases, with 16 bases left in between. CDR1 and CDR2 from the germline V gene are WSHSY and SAAADI. The CDR3 extends over 15 amino acids. Here the CDR3 reads CASRTRGGSGNTIYF. As DNA, the CDR3 is TGCGCCAGCAGGACTCGTGGGGGGTCGGGAAACACCATATATTTT.

The CDR3 loop is CASSYSKGNEQFF. CDR3 sequence (DNA): TGTGCCAGCAGTTACTCAAAGGGGAATGAGCAGTTCTTC. The J gene is TRBJ2-1, the V gene TRBV6-5, with D perhaps TRBD1 (5 bases). Germline CDR1 MNHEY, CDR2 SVGAGI. The CDR3 contains 13 residues. The germline V and J ends were trimmed by 0 bases and 7 bases, with 7 bases remaining between them.

This clonotype was found a few times. This chain links TRBV6-2 or TRBV6-3 with TRBJ1-2, with D hard to call. The V gene's germline CDR1 is MNHEY and CDR2 SVGEGT. The V gene lost 7 bases and the J gene lost 3 bases, with 12 bases spanning the gap. The CDR3 runs 13 residues. Written as DNA, the CDR3 is TGTGCCAGCACGATCACTCCGGACTATGGCTACACCTTC. Protein sequence: CASTITPDYGYTF.

This clonotype appeared many times. V gene TRBV5-5 combines with J gene TRBJ1-2; D may be TRBD1 (5 bases). Looked up from germline, CDR1 is SGHKS and CDR2 is YYEKEE (reference sequence). This CDR3 has 15 residues. The germline V and J ends were trimmed by 4 bases and 5 bases, with 18 bases remaining between them. The CDR3 is CASSGLRGRNYGYTF. CDR3 nucleotide sequence: TGTGCCAGCAGCGGCTTACGGGGGAGGAATTATGGCTACACCTTC. Based on the CDR3 plus reference TRBV5-5 and TRBJ1-2, the full variable domain is DAGVTQSPTHLIKTRGQQVTLRCSPISGHKSVSWYQQVLGQGPQFIFQYYEKEERGRGNFPDRFSARQFPNYSSELNVNALLLGDSALYLCASSGLRGRNYGYTFGSGTRLTVV.

For this clonotype: A read error may account for a junction end that differs from germline. The CDR3 loop is CATSSGAPRHEQFF. DNA for the CDR3: TGTGCCACCTCATCCGGGGCCCCGCGGCATGAGCAGTTCTTC. This chain uses TRBV18 with TRBJ2-1; D assignment may be TRBD1 or TRBD2 (5 bases each). Germline V CDR1 and CDR2: KGHSH, LQKENI. The CDR3 has 14 residues.

This chain links TRBV15 with TRBJ2-7; 14 bases map to TRBD2. The CDR3 runs 15 residues. Germline V gives CDR1 LNHNV, CDR2 YYDKDF (reference sequence). J was trimmed by 6 bases and V by 4 bases; bases with no gene match: 5. This chain's CDR3 is CATSTGTSGGLEQYF. CDR3 DNA: TGTGCCACCAGCACCGGGACTAGCGGGGGCCTCGAGCAGTACTTC. Drawing the rest from reference TRBV15 and TRBJ2-7, the complete variable domain is DAMVIQNPRYQVTQFGKPVTLSCSQTLNHNVMYWYQQKSSQAPKLLFHYYDKDFNNEADTPDNFQSRRPNTSFCFLDIRSPGLGDTAMYLCATSTGTSGGLEQYFGPGTRLTVT.

V usage is TRBV28 and J usage is TRBJ1-1, with 7 bases matching TRBD1. Germline CDR1 MDHEN, CDR2 SYDVKM. The CDR3 runs 16 residues. V gave up 7 bases and J gave up 0 bases; unmatched junction bases: 11. The CDR3 sequence: CASTETGNSMNTEAFF. The CDR3 DNA follows: TGTGCCAGCACCGAGACAGGGAATTCTATGAACACTGAAGCTTTCTTT.

This clonotype was detected only a few times. This rearrangement joins TRBV5-1 to TRBJ2-7; maybe TRBD1 (5 bases). The germline CDR1 and CDR2 sequences are SGHRS and YFSETQ. The CDR3 covers 15 residues. The germline V and J ends were trimmed by 4 bases and 3 bases, with 17 bases remaining between them. The DNA for the CDR3 is TGCGCCAGCAGCAACCGACAGCCCCTCCGCTACGAGCAGTACTTC. The encoded protein is CASSNRQPLRYEQYF. The variable domain in full, completed from reference TRBV5-1 and TRBJ2-7, reads KAGVTQTPRYLIKTRGQQVTLSCSPISGHRSVSWYQQTPGQGLQFLFEYFSETQRNKGNFPGRFSGRQFSNSRSEMNVSTLELGDSALYLCASSNRQPLRYEQYFGPGTRLTVT.

This chain links TRBV14 with TRBJ2-7; TRBD2 matches 8 bases. Looked up from germline, CDR1 is SGHDN and CDR2 is FVKESK. J gave up 2 bases and V 6 bases, and 18 bases lay outside the gene matches. The CDR3 contains 18 residues. The DNA of the CDR3 is TGTGCCAGCAGTGATACTAGCGGCAAAAACTTCCCTCCCTACGAGCAGTACTTC. The encoded protein is CASSDTSGKNFPPYEQYF.